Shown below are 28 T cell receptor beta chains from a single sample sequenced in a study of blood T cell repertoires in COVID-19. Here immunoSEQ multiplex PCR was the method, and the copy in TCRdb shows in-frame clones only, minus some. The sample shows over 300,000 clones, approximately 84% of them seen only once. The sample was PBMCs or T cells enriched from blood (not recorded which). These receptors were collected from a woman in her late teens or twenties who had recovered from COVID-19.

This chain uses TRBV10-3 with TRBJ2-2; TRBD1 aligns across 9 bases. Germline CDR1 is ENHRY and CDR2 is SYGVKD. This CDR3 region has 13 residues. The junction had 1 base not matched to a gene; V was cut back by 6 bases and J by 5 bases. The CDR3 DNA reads TGTGCCATCAGCGGGACAGGGACCGGGGAGCTGTTTTTT. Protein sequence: CAISGTGTGELFF.

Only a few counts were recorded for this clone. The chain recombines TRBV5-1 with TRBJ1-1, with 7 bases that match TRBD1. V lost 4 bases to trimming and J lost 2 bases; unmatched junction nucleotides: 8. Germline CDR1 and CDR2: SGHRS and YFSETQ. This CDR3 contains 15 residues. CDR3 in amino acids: CASSDPGQPNTEAFF. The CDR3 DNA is TGCGCCAGCAGCGATCCGGGACAGCCAAACACTGAAGCTTTCTTT.

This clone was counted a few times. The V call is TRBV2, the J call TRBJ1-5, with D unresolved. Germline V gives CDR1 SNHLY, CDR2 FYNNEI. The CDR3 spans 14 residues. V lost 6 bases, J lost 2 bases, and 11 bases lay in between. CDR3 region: CASRYDTGNQPQHF. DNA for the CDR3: TGTGCCAGCAGATATGACACGGGCAATCAGCCCCAGCATTTT. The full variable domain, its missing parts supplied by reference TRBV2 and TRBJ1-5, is EPEVTQTPSHQVTQMGQEVILRCVPISNHLYFYWYRQILGQKVEFLVSFYNNEISEKSEIFDDQFSVERPDGSNFTLKIRSTKLEDSAMYFCASRYDTGNQPQHFGDGTRLSIL.

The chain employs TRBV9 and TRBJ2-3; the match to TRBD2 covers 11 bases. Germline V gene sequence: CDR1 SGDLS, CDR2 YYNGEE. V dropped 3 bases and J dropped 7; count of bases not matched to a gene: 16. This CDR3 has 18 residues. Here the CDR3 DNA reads TGTGCCAGCAGCGACTCCGGGACTAGCGGAGTTCTCTCCCATACGCAGTATTTT. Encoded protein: CASSDSGTSGVLSHTQYF. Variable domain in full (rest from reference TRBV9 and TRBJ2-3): DSGVTQTPKHLITATGQRVTLRCSPRSGDLSVYWYQQSLDQGLQFLIQYYNGEERAKGNILERFSAQQFPDLHSELNLSSLELGDSALYFCASSDSGTSGVLSHTQYFGPGTRLTVL.

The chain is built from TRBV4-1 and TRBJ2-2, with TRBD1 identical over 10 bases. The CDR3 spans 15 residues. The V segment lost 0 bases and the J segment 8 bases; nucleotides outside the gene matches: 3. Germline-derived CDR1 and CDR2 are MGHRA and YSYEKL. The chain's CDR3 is CASSQETGGGGELFF. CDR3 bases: TGCGCCAGCAGCCAAGAGACAGGGGGCGGAGGGGAGCTGTTTTTT.

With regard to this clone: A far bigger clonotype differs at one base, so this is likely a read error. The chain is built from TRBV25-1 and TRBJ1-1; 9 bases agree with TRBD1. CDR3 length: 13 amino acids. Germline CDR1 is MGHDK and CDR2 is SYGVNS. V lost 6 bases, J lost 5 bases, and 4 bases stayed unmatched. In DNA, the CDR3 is TGTGCCAGCAGGCTGACAGGGGGAACTGAAGCTTTCTTT. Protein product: CASRLTGGTEAFF.

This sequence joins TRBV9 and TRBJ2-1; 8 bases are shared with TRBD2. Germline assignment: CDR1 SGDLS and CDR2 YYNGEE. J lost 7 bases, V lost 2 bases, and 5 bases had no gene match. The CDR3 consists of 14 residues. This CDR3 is CASSVLSGTNEQFF. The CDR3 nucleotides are TGTGCCAGCAGCGTCCTTAGCGGGACTAATGAGCAGTTCTTC.

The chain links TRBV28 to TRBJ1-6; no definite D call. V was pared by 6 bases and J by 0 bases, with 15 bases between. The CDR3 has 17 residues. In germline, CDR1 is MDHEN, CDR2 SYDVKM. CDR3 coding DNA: TGTGCCAGCAGATTTTCAGGTGGGAGCTCCTATAATTCACCCCTCCACTTT. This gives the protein CASRFSGGSSYNSPLHF.

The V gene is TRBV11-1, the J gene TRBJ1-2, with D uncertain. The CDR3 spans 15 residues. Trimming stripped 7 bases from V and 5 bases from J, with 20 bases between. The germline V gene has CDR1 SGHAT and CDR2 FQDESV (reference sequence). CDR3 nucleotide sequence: TGTGCCAGCACCCCGCGGGTCGGGATTTCATATGGCTACACCTTC. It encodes CASTPRVGISYGYTF. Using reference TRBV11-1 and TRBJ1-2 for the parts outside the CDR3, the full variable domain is EAEVAQSPRYKITEKSQAVAFWCDPISGHATLYWYRQILGQGPELLVQFQDESVVDDSQLPKDRFSAERLKGVDSTLKIQPAELGDSAMYLCASTPRVGISYGYTFGSGTRLTVV.

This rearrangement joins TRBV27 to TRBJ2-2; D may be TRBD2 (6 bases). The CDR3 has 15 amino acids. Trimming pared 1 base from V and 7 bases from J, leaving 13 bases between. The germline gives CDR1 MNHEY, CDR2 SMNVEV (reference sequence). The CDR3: CASSLYAGKDGELFF. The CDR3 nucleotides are TGTGCCAGCAGTTTATACGCGGGGAAGGACGGGGAGCTGTTTTTT.

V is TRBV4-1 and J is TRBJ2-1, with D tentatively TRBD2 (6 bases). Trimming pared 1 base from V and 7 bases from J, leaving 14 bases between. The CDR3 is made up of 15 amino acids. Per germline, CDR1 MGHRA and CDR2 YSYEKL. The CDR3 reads CASSQVGLGKNEQFF. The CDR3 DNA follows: TGCGCCAGCAGCCAAGTGGGACTGGGCAAGAATGAGCAGTTCTTC.

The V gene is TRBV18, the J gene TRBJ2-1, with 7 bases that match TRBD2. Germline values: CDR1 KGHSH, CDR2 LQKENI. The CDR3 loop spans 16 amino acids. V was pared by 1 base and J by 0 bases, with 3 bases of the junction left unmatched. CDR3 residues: CASSPRAGSSYNEQFF. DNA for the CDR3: TGTGCCAGCTCACCACGAGCGGGGAGCTCCTACAATGAGCAGTTCTTC.

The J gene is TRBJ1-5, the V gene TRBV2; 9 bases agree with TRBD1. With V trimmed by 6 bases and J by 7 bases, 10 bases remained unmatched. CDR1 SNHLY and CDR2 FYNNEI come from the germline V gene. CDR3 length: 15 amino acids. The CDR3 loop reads CASSATGGETQPQHF. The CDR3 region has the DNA TGTGCCAGCAGCGCCACAGGGGGCGAAACGCAGCCCCAGCATTTT.

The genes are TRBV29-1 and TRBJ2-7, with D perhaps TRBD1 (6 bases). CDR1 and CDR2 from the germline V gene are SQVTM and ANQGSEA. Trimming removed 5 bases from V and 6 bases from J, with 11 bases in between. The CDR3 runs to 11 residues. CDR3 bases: TGCAGCGTTCAGCGGACAGCCGAGCAGTACTTC. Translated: CSVQRTAEQYF.

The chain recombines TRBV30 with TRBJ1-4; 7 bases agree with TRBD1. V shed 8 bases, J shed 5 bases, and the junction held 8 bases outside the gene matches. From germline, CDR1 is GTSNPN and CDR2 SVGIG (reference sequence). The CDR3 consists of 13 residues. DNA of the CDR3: TGTGCCAGCCAGATACAGGGGAATGAAAAACTGTTTTTT. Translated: CASQIQGNEKLFF.

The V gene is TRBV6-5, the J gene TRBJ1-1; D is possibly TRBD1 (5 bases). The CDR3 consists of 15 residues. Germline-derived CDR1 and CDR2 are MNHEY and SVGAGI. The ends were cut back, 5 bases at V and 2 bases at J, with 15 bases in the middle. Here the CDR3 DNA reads TGTGCCAGCAGTCCCCGGAGGGGCATAAACACTGAAGCTTTCTTT. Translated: CASSPRRGINTEAFF.

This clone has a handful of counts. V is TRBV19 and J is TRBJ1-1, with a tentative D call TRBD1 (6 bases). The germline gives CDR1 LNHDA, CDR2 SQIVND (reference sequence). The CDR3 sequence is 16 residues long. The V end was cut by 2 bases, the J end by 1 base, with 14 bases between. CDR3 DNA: TGTGCCAGTAGTATAACGGGGGGGCAGAGGAACACTGAAGCTTTCTTT. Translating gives CASSITGGQRNTEAFF.

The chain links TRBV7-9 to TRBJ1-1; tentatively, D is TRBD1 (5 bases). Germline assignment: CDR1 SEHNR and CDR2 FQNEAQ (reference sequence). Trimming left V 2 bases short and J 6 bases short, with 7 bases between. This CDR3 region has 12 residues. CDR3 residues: CASSLWGAEAFF. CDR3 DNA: TGTGCCAGCAGCTTATGGGGCGCTGAAGCTTTCTTT.

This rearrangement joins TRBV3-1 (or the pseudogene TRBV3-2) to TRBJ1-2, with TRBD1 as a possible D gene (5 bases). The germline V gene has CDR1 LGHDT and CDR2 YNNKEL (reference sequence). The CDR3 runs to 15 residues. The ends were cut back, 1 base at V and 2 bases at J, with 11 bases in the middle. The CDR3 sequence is CASSQGTHENYGYTF. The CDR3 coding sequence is TGTGCCAGCAGCCAAGGGACACATGAGAACTATGGCTACACCTTC.

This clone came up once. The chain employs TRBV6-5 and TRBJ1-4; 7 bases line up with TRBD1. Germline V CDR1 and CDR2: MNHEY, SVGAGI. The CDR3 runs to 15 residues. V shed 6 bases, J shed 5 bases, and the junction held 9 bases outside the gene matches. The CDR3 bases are TGTGCCAGCAGATCGCCGGGACAGTCCAATGAAAAACTGTTTTTT. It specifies CASRSPGQSNEKLFF.

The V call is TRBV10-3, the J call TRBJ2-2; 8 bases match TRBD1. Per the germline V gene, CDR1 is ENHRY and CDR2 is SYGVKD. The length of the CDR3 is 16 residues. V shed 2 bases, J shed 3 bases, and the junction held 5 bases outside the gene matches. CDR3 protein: CAISEGGQGDTGELFF. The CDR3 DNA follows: TGTGCCATCAGTGAGGGAGGACAGGGCGACACCGGGGAGCTGTTTTTT.

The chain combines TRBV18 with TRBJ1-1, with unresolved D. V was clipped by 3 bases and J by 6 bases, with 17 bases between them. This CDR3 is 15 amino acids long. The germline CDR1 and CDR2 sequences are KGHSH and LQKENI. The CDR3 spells CASSPGGDIRAEAFF. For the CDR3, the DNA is TGTGCCAGCTCACCCGGCGGTGATATCCGCGCTGAAGCTTTCTTT.

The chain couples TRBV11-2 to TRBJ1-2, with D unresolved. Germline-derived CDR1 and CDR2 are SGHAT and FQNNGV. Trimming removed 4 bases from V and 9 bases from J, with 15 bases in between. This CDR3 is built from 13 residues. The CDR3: CASSSNWGGSYTF. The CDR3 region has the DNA TGTGCCAGCAGCTCCAACTGGGGAGGAAGCTACACCTTC.

The CDR3 DNA reads TGTGCCAGCAGTTTATTACCGGGACAGGGATCCTACGAGCAGTACTTC. Amino acid sequence: CASSLLPGQGSYEQYF. The genes are TRBV27 and TRBJ2-7; the match to TRBD1 covers 9 bases. V gave up 1 base and J gave up 1 base; unmatched junction bases: 5. The CDR3 consists of 16 residues. The germline V gene has CDR1 MNHEY and CDR2 SMNVEV (reference sequence).

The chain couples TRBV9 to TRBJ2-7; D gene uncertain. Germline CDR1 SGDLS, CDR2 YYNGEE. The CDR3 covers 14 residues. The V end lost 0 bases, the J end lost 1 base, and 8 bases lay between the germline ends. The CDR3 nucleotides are TGTGCCAGCAGCGTAGATTGGGCATCCTACGAGCAGTACTTC. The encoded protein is CASSVDWASYEQYF.

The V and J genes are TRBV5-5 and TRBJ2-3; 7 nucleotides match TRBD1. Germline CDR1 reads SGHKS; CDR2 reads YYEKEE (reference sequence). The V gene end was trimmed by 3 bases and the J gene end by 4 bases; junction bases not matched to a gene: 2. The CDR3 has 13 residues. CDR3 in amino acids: CASSSTGADTQYF. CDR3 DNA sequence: TGTGCCAGCAGCTCAACAGGGGCAGATACGCAGTATTTT.

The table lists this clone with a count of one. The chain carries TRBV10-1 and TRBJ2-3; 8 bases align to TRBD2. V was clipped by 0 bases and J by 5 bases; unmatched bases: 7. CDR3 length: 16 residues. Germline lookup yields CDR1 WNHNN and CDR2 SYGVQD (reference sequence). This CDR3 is CASSESTGRAGDTQYF. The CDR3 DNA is TGCGCCAGCAGTGAGTCGACCGGGAGGGCCGGAGATACGCAGTATTTT.

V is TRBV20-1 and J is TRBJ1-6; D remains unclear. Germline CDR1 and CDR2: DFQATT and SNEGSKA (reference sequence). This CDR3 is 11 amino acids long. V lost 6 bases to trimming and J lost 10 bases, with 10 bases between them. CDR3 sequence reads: CSAAKRSPLHF. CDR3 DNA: TGCAGTGCAGCCAAGAGGTCACCCCTCCACTTT.